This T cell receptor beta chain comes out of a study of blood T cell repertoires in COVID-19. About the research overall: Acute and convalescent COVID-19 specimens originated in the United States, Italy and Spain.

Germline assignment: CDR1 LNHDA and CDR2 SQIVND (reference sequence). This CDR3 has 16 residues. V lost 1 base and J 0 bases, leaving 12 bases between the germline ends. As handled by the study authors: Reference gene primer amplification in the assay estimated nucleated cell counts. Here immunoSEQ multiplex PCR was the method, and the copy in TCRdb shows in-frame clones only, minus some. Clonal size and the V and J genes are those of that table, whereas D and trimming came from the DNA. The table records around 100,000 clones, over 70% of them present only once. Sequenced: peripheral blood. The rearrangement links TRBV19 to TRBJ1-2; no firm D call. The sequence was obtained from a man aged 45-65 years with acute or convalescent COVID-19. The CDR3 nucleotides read TGTGCCAGTAGTATAGTCTTGGCCCCAACTAACTATGGCTACACCTTC. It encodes CASSIVLAPTNYGYTF.